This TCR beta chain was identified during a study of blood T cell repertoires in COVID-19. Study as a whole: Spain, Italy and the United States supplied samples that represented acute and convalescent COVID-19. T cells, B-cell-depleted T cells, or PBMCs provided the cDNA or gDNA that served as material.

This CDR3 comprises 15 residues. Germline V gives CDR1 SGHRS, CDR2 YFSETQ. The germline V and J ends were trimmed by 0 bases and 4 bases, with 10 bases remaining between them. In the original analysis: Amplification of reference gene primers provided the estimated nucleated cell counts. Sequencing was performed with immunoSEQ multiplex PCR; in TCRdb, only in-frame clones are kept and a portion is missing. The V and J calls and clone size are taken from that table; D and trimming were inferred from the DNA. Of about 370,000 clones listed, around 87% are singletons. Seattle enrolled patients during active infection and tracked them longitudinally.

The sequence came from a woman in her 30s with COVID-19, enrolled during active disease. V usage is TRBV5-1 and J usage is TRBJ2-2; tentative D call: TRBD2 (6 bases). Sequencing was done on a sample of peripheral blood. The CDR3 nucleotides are TGCGCCAGCAGCTTGGTTGGACTACCCACCGGGGAGCTGTTTTTT. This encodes CASSLVGLPTGELFF.